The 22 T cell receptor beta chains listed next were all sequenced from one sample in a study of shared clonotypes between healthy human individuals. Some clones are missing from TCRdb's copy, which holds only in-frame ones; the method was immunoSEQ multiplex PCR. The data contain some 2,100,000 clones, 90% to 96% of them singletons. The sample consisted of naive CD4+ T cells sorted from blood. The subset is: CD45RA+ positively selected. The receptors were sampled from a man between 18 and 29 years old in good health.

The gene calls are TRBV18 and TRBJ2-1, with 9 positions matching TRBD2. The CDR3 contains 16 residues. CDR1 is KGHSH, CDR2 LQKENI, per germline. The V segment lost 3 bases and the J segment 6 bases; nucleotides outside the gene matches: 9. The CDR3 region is CASSPVSGGPGNEQFF. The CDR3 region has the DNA TGTGCCAGCTCACCGGTCAGCGGGGGGCCCGGCAATGAGCAGTTCTTC.

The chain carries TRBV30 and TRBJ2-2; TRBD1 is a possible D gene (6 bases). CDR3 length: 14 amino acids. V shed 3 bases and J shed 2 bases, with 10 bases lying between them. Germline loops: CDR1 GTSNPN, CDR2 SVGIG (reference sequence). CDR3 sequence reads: CAWRGARNTGELFF. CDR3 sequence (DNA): TGTGCCTGGAGGGGGGCGCGTAACACCGGGGAGCTGTTTTTT.

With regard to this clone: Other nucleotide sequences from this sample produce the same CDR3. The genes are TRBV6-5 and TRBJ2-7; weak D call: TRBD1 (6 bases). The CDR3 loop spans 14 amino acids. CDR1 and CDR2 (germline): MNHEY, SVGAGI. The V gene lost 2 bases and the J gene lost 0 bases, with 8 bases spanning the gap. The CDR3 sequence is CASSYGTSSYEQYF. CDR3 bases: TGTGCCAGCAGTTACGGGACAAGCTCCTACGAGCAGTACTTC.

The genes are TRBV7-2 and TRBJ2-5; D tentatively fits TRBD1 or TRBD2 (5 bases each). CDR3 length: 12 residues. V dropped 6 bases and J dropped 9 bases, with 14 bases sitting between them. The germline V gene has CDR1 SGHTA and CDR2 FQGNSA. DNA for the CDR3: TGTGCCAGCAGTGATGGTCTGGGGGCCCAGTACTTC. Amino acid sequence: CASSDGLGAQYF.

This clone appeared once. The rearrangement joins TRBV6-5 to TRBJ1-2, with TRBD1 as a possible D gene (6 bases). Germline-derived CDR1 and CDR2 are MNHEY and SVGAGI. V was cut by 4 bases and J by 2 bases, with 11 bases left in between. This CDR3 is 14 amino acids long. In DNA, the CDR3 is TGTGCCAGCAGTTTGGACAGAATAAACTATGGCTACACCTTC. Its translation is CASSLDRINYGYTF.

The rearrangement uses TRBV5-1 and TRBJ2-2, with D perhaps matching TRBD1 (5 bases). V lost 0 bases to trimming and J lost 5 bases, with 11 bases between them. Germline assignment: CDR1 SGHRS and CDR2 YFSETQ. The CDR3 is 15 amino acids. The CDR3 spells CASSLEGVGTGELFF. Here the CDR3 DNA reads TGCGCCAGCAGCTTGGAAGGGGTTGGAACCGGGGAGCTGTTTTTT.

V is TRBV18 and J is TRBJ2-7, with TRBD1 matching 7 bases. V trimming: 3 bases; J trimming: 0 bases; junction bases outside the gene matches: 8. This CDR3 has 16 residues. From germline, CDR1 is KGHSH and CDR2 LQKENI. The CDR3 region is CASSPFTGAPSYEQYF. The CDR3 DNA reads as TGTGCCAGCTCACCCTTTACAGGGGCCCCCTCCTACGAGCAGTACTTC. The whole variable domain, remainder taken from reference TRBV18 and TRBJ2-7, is NAGVMQNPRHLVRRRGQEARLRCSPMKGHSHVYWYRQLPEEGLKFMVYLQKENIIDESGMPKERFSAEFPKEGPSILRIQQVVRGDSAAYFCASSPFTGAPSYEQYFGPGTRLTVT.

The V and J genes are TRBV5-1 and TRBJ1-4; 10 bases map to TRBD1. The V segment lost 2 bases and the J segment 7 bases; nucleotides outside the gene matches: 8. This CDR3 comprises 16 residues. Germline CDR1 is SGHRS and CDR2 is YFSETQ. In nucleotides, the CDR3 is TGCGCCAGCAGCTTTAACCCGGGACAGGGGACTGAAAAACTGTTTTTT. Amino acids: CASSFNPGQGTEKLFF.

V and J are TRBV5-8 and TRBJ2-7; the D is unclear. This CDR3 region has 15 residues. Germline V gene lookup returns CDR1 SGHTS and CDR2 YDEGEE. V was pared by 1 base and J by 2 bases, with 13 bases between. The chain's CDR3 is CASSLPGGDPYEQYF. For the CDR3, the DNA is TGTGCCAGCAGCTTGCCCGGCGGAGACCCCTACGAGCAGTACTTC. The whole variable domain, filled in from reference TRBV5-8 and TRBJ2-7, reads EAGVTQSPTHLIKTRGQQATLRCSPISGHTSVYWYQQALGLGLQFLLWYDEGEERNRGNFPPRFSGRQFPNYSSELNVNALELEDSALYLCASSLPGGDPYEQYFGPGTRLTVT.

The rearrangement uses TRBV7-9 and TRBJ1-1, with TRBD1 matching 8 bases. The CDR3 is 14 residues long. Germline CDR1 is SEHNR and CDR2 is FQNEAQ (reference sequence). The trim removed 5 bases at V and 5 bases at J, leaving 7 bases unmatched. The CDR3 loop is CASSRQGLGTEAFF. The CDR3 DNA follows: TGTGCCAGCAGCCGACAGGGGCTCGGGACTGAAGCTTTCTTT.

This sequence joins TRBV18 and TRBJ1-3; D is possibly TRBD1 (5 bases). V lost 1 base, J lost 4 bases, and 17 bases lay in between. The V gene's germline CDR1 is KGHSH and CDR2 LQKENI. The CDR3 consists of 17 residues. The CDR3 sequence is CASSPLPLTGSGNTIYF. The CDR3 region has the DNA TGTGCCAGCTCACCACTCCCGCTCACAGGTTCAGGAAACACCATATATTTT.

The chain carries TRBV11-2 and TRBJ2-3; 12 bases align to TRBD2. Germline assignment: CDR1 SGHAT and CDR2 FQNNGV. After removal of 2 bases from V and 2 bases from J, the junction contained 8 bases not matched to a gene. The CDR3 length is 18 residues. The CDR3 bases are TGTGCCAGCAGCTTAAGGCCGCGGACTAGCGGGGCCACAGATACGCAGTATTTT. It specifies CASSLRPRTSGATDTQYF.

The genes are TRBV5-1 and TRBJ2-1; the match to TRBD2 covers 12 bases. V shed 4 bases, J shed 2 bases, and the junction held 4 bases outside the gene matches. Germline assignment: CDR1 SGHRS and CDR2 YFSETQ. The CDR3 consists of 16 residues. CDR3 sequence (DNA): TGCGCCAGCAGCCCTAGCGGGAGGGGGACCTACAATGAGCAGTTCTTC. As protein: CASSPSGRGTYNEQFF.

CDR3 sequence: CASSTGPNTGELFF. DNA for the CDR3: TGTGCCAGCAGTACGGGGCCGAACACCGGGGAGCTGTTTTTT. The chain links TRBV25-1 to TRBJ2-2; tentatively, D is TRBD1 or TRBD2 (5 bases each). V was cut by 5 bases and J by 0 bases, with 7 bases left in between. The CDR3 length is 14 residues. From germline, CDR1 is MGHDK and CDR2 SYGVNS.

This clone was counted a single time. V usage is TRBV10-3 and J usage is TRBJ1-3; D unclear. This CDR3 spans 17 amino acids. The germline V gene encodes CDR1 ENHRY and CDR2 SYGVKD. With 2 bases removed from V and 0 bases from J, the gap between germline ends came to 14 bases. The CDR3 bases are TGTGCCATCAGTGAGATGCTTGCAGGCTACTCTGGAAACACCATATATTTT. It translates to CAISEMLAGYSGNTIYF.

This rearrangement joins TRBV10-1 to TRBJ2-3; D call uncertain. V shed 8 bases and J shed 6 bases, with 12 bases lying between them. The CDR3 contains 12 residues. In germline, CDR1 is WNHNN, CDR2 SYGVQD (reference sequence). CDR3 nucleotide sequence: TGCGCCAGCGCCCAGGATACGGATACGCAGTATTTT. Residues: CASAQDTDTQYF.

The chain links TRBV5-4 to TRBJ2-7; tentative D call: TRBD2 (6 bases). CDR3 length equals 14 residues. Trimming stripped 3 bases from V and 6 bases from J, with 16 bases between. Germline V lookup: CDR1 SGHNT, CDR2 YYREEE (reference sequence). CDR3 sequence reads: CASSSGAPGGEQYF. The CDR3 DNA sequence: TGTGCCAGCAGCTCGGGAGCCCCTGGGGGCGAGCAGTACTTC. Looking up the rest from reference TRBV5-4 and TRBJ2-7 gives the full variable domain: ETGVTQSPTHLIKTRGQQVTLRCSSQSGHNTVSWYQQALGQGPQFIFQYYREEENGRGNFPPRFSGLQFPNYSSELNVNALELDDSALYLCASSSGAPGGEQYFGPGTRLTVT.

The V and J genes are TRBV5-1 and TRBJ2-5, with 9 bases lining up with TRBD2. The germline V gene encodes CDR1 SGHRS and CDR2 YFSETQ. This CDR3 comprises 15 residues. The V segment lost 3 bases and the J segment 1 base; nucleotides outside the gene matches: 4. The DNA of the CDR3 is TGCGCCAGCAGCTGGATAGCGGGGGTCCAAGAGACCCAGTACTTC. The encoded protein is CASSWIAGVQETQYF.

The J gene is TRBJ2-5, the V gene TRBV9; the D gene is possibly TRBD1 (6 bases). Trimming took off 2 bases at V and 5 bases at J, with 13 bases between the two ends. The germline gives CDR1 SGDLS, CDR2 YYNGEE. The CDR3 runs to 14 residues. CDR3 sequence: CASSVGQGKETQYF. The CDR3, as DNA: TGTGCCAGCAGCGTCGGTCAGGGGAAGGAGACCCAGTACTTC.

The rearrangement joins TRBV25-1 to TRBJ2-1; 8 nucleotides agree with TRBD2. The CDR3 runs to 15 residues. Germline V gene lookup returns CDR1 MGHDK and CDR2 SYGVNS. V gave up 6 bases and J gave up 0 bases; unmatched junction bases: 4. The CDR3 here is CASSPTSVSYNEQFF. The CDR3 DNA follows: TGTGCCAGCAGCCCGACTAGCGTCTCCTACAATGAGCAGTTCTTC.

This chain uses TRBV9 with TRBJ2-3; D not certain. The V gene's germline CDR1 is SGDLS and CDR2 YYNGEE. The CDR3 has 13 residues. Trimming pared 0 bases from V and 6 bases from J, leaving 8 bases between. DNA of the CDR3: TGTGCCAGCAGCGTAGGAGTAAGGGATACGCAGTATTTT. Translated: CASSVGVRDTQYF.

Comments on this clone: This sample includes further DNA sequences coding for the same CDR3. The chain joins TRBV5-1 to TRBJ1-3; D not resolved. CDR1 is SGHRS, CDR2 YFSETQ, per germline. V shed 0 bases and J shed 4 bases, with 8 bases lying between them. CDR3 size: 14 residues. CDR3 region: CASSLENTGNTIYF. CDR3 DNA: TGCGCCAGCAGCTTGGAAAACACCGGAAACACCATATATTTT.